This TCR beta chain came from a study of CD8+ T cells in alopecia areata. The wider study: It was 6 to 18 months of tofacitinib, and then there were 6 months off drug. Among treated patients, severity was scored by affected scalp area percentage.

The sample holds one count of this clone. Its target is not known. Noted treatment: oral pan-JAK inhibitor, 5-10 mg twice daily. General study points: Many expanded lesional clones persisted during tofacitinib (in both scalp and blood).

Germline CDR1 is SEHNR and CDR2 is FQNEAQ (reference sequence). The V end lost 5 bases, the J end lost 3 bases, and 10 bases lay between the germline ends. The CDR3 is 13 amino acids. Following RNA extraction, reverse transcription yielded cDNA that acted as the sequencing template. Data came from immunoSEQ multiplex PCR; TCRdb stores just in-frame clones and leaves some out. The sample has 200,000 to 250,000 clones, over 60% seen once; the top ten hold roughly 4.2%. This TCR was recovered from a human donor with alopecia areata. Sequences were derived from CD4+ T cells sorted from blood, sampled at week 4, from a patient treated with tofacitinib. The chain has TRBV7-9 and TRBJ1-1; no clear D. This CDR3 reads CASSVVADTEAFF. In DNA, the CDR3 is TGTGCCAGCAGCGTAGTAGCGGACACTGAAGCTTTCTTT. The entire variable domain, with the rest obtained from reference TRBV7-9 and TRBJ1-1, is as follows: DTGVSQNPRHKITKRGQNVTFRCDPISEHNRLYWYRQTLGQGPEFLTYFQNEAQLEKSRLLSDRFSAERPKGSFSTLEIQRTEQGDSAMYLCASSVVADTEAFFGQGTRLTVV.